The sequence of this T cell receptor (beta chain) was determined in a study of cytomegalovirus exposure and HLA in healthy donors. Germline CDR1 MDHEN, CDR2 SYDVKM. The CDR3 is 14 amino acids. Trimming cost V 5 bases and J 4 bases; bases outside gene matches: 6. The PCR made use of 60 Vbeta and 13 Jbeta primers. The method was immunoSEQ multiplex PCR; TCRdb's version includes in-frame clones alone and lacks a portion of them. The sample carries over 85,000 clones, approximately 82% recorded once. In regard to this clone: Its specificity is unknown.

Study findings and constraints: TCR sequences were mostly rare, though some public TCRs occurred in many donors. Specificity for CMV antigens was confirmed in vitro for a few of the CMV-associated chains.

The sample consisted of PBMCs. This chain uses TRBV28 with TRBJ2-7, with 9 nucleotides matching TRBD1. This sequence was found in a female donor in good health and CMV-seropositive. The CDR3 region is CASSLLGQGYEQYF. CDR3 in DNA: TGTGCCAGCAGTCTACTGGGACAGGGATACGAGCAGTACTTC.